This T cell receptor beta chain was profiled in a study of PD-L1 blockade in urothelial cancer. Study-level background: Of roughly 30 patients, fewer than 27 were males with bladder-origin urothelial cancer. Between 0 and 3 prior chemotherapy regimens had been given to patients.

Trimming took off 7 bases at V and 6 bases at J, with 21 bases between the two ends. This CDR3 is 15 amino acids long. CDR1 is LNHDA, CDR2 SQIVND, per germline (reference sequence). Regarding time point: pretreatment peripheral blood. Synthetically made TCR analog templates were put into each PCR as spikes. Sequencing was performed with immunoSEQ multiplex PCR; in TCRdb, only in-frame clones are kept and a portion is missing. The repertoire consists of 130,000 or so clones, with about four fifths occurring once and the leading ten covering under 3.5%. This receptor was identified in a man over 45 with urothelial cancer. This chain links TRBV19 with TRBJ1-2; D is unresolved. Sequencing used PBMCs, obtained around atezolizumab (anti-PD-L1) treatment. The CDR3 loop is CASTEVNSAADGYTF. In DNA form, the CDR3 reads TGTGCCAGTACAGAAGTGAATAGCGCCGCAGATGGCTACACCTTC.